This T cell receptor beta chain was sequenced in a study of blood T cell repertoires in COVID-19 (dated by TCRdb to about 2020). A note on the overall study: Samples from collaborators originated in the United States, Italy and Spain and spanned both the acute and convalescent phases of COVID-19. The repertoires were released in a freely available public database intended as a resource for research on the immune response to SARS-CoV-2. Samples were obtained from the ongoing ImmuneRACE study (first 160 participants) and from about 1,300 subjects provided by 6 global collaborators. Deeply sampled blood TCRbeta repertoires from subjects exposed to, actively infected with, or recovered from COVID-19 were included in the dataset. HLA class I and class II types, where available, came from metadata supplied by the sample provider rather than from assay-based typing. The prospective study material was composed of cDNA or gDNA derived from T cells, B-cell-depleted T cells, or PBMCs. A de-identified subject ID, COVID-19 status, age in years and sex were almost always included in the sample metadata. Study-wide conclusions, independent of this receptor: Clinical and demographic metadata were provided uncurated, with the amount varying by source and participant.

Regarding this clone: Its antigen target is currently unknown. No quality values exist for individual bases; no much larger clone is one base distant.

Collaborating institutions collected whole blood in K2EDTA tubes following their own protocols. For TCRbeta analysis, collaborator samples were shipped as frozen whole blood, as isolated PBMCs, or as DNA extracted from either sample type. The V end loses 3 bases and the J end loses 4 bases, and a stretch of 12 bases separates them. The CDR3 runs 15 residues from the cysteine to the phenylalanine. Only CDR3 DNA remains: 45 bases, in frame from the first base. CDR1 and CDR2, looked up from the germline V gene, are ENHRY and SYGVKD. TCRbeta CDR3 regions were amplified from genomic DNA by means of the immunoSEQ Assay, a bias-controlled multiplex PCR. The authors' pipeline ran thus. Nucleated cell counts per sample were estimated from amplification of reference gene primers within the assay. To quantify the absolute abundance of each unique TCRbeta CDR3 rearrangement, sequence reads were collapsed and filtered. Productive Simpson clonality was computed per sample as the square root of Simpson's diversity index over productive rearrangements. TCRdb provides this immuneACCESS table in a form limited to in-frame rearrangements. Some clones are lacking; in checked studies, under half of them reflect an unresolved V gene, and why the rest are absent is not known. The DNA was the basis for D and trimming; V, J and clone size are from that table. The sample table shows some 200,000 clones, and about 89% are seen once. Roughly 2.5% of the sample lies in the top ten.

The receptor was derived from a man aged 40-49 years with active or convalescent COVID-19. Sequencing input: peripheral blood. The chain joins TRBV10-3 to TRBJ1-4; there is no confident call for the D gene. The nucleotide sequence is given as TGTGCCATCAGTGAAGGAGTCGCCATTAATGAAAAACTGTTTTTT. This is translated as CAISEGVAINEKLFF.